The 15 T cell receptor beta chains given below trace back to one sample, sequenced in a study of blood T cell repertoires in COVID-19. The protocol was immunoSEQ multiplex PCR, while the TCRdb copy is restricted to in-frame clones and leaves out a portion. Altogether under 550,000 clones are present, over 85% being singletons, with the ten largest covering 0.8% to 1%. The specimen was peripheral blood. All receptors come from a man younger than 35 with COVID-19, enrolled during active disease.

This chain uses TRBV28 with TRBJ1-4; D possibly corresponds to TRBD1 (5 bases). CDR1 and CDR2 from the germline V gene are MDHEN and SYDVKM. The CDR3 loop spans 16 amino acids. Between the trimmed V and J ends, which lost 6 bases and 8 bases, there was a span of 22 bases. The CDR3 DNA is TGTGCCAGCAGCTACCCACGCGGACGGGGGGAGGAAAAACTGTTTTTT. It is translated as CASSYPRGRGEEKLFF.

DNA for the CDR3: TGTGCCAGCAGTGAACCCCAGGTGGAGACCCAGTACTTC. Translated: CASSEPQVETQYF. This chain links TRBV2 with TRBJ2-5; D is uncertain. CDR3 size: 13 residues. V was pared by 2 bases and J by 5 bases, with 9 bases between. CDR1 is SNHLY and CDR2 is FYNNEI in the germline V gene.

The rearrangement uses TRBV6-5 and TRBJ2-2; D might be TRBD1 (6 bases). CDR1 and CDR2 (germline): MNHEY, SVGAGI. V was trimmed by 6 bases and J by 6 bases, leaving 14 bases between them. The CDR3 consists of 14 residues. This CDR3 is CASRTTGSPGELFF. DNA of the CDR3: TGTGCCAGCAGAACAACAGGGTCCCCCGGGGAGCTGTTTTTT.

The J gene is TRBJ1-5, the V gene TRBV18; TRBD1 aligns across 11 bases. With V trimmed by 3 bases and J by 7 bases, 2 bases remained unmatched. Germline V lookup: CDR1 KGHSH, CDR2 LQKENI. The CDR3 contains 14 residues. The CDR3 DNA reads TGTGCCAGCTCACCGGGACAGGGGGGACAGCCCCAGCATTTT. Translating it yields CASSPGQGGQPQHF.

This chain uses TRBV6-1 with TRBJ2-2; tentatively, D is TRBD1 (6 bases). The V end lost 3 bases, the J end lost 3 bases, and 14 bases lay between the germline ends. CDR3 length equals 16 residues. Germline values: CDR1 MNHNS, CDR2 SASEGT. The CDR3: CASSDLGAGYTGELFF. The CDR3 region has the DNA TGTGCCAGCAGTGACCTGGGGGCCGGGTACACCGGGGAGCTGTTTTTT.

The chain links TRBV5-4 to TRBJ2-3, with 10 bases lining up with TRBD2. The CDR3 contains 16 residues. J was trimmed by 5 bases and V by 0 bases; bases with no gene match: 6. In germline, CDR1 is SGHNT, CDR2 YYREEE (reference sequence). This CDR3 reads CASSLVAGGSEDTQYF. The CDR3 nucleotides read TGTGCCAGCAGCTTGGTAGCGGGGGGATCTGAAGATACGCAGTATTTT.

The chain is built from TRBV19 and TRBJ2-3, with D possibly TRBD2 on 7 matching bases. Germline CDR1 and CDR2: LNHDA and SQIVND (reference sequence). Trimming shortened V by 8 bases and J by 0 bases, and 15 bases separated the two germline ends. The CDR3 is 15 residues long. CDR3 protein: CASRGGAESTDTQYF. The DNA of the CDR3 is TGTGCCAGTCGAGGGGGGGCCGAGAGCACAGATACGCAGTATTTT.

This sequence joins TRBV19 and TRBJ2-5, with TRBD1 matching 7 bases. CDR1 LNHDA and CDR2 SQIVND come from the germline V gene (reference sequence). This CDR3 region has 14 residues. The V segment lost 4 bases and the J segment 4 bases; nucleotides outside the gene matches: 6. DNA for the CDR3: TGTGCCAGTAGTAGGACAGGATTCGGAGAGACCCAGTACTTC. Its protein product is CASSRTGFGETQYF. Full variable domain (remainder filled in from reference TRBV19 and TRBJ2-5): DGGITQSPKYLFRKEGQNVTLSCEQNLNHDAMYWYRQDPGQGLRLIYYSQIVNDFQKGDIAEGYSVSREKKESFPLTVTSAQKNPTAFYLCASSRTGFGETQYFGPGTRLLVL.

The CDR3 loop is CASSLDYTGELFF. The DNA of the CDR3 is TGTGCCAGCAGCCTAGACTACACCGGGGAGCTGTTTTTT. The J gene is TRBJ2-2, the V gene TRBV5-5, with D uncertain. V lost 4 bases and J 3 bases, leaving 7 bases between the germline ends. Per the germline V gene, CDR1 is SGHKS and CDR2 is YYEKEE (reference sequence). This CDR3 region has 13 residues.

This clone showed up just once. This sequence joins TRBV27 and TRBJ1-2; D is perhaps TRBD1 (6 bases). Germline-derived CDR1 and CDR2 are MNHEY and SMNVEV (reference sequence). Trimming took 1 base from V and 7 from J, leaving 13 bases between them. This CDR3 spans 14 amino acids. The chain's CDR3 is CASSLYREGFGYTF. The CDR3 region has the DNA TGTGCCAGCAGTTTATACAGGGAGGGATTTGGCTACACCTTC.

The chain has TRBV2 and TRBJ2-1, with D perhaps matching TRBD2 (5 bases). The CDR3 runs 14 residues. CDR1 and CDR2 (germline): SNHLY, FYNNEI. Trimming took off 8 bases at V and 5 bases at J, with 16 bases between the two ends. The CDR3 here is CASFFRGRDNEQFF. CDR3 sequence (DNA): TGTGCCAGCTTTTTCCGGGGTAGGGACAATGAGCAGTTCTTC.

The gene calls are TRBV7-6 and TRBJ2-3, with 8 bases identical to TRBD1. Per germline, CDR1 SGHVS and CDR2 FNYEAQ. The CDR3 length is 16 residues. J gave up 1 base and V 5 bases, and 8 bases lay outside the gene matches. CDR3 nucleotides: TGTGCCAGCAGCCCAGTCTCAGGGGGCCGCACAGATACGCAGTATTTT. Translated, it gives CASSPVSGGRTDTQYF.

The CDR3 nucleotides read TGTGCCAGCAGCTTAAGTGGGGTGGCGGACTTAGATACGCAGTATTTT. Protein product: CASSLSGVADLDTQYF. This rearrangement joins TRBV7-6 to TRBJ2-3, with D perhaps matching TRBD2 (5 bases). V was shortened by 2 bases and J by 5 bases, with 17 bases between the two germline ends. The germline V gene has CDR1 SGHVS and CDR2 FNYEAQ. The CDR3 loop spans 16 amino acids.

The V gene is TRBV19, the J gene TRBJ2-1; 8 positions match TRBD1. The length of the CDR3 is 15 residues. The germline V gene has CDR1 LNHDA and CDR2 SQIVND (reference sequence). V shed 4 bases, J shed 7 bases, and the junction held 9 bases outside the gene matches. The CDR3: CASSSSGTGKNEQFF. The CDR3 bases are TGTGCCAGTAGTAGCTCCGGGACAGGTAAAAATGAGCAGTTCTTC.

The chain links TRBV7-6 to TRBJ1-6; 7 bases are shared with TRBD1. Germline CDR1 is SGHVS and CDR2 is FNYEAQ. With V trimmed by 5 bases and J by 7 bases, 5 bases remained unmatched. This CDR3 is built from 14 residues. DNA for the CDR3: TGTGCCAGCAGCCGCGACAGGGCGAATTCACCCCTCCACTTT. It translates to CASSRDRANSPLHF.